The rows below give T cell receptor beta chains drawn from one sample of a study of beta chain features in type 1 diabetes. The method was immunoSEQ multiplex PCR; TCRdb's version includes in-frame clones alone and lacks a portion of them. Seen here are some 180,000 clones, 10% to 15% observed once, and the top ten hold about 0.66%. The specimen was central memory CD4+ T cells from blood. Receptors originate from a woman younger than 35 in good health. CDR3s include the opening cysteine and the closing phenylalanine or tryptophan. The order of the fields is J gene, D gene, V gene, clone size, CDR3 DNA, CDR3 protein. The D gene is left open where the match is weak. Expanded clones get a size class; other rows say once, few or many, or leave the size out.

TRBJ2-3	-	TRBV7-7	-	TGTGCCAGCAGCTTAACGTCAGACAAAGCAGATACGCAGTATTTT	CASSLTSDKADTQYF
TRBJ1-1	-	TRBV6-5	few	TGTGCCAGCAGTTCTAGTCAGCCAAGGAGTGAAGCTTTCTTT	CASSSSQPRSEAFF
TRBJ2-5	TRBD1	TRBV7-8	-	TGTGCCAGCAGCCCCAACAGGGGACAGACCCAGTACTTC	CASSPNRGQTQYF
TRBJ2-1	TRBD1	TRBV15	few	TGTGCCACCAGCAGGGTGCGGGACAGGGGCCATGAGCAGTTCTTC	CATSRVRDRGHEQFF
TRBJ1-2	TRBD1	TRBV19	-	TGTGCCAGTAAGCCCGGACAGGAGCGCGCCTACACCTTC	CASKPGQERAYTF
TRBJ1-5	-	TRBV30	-	TGTGCCTGGGGCAGGGCAGGTCAGCCCCAGCATTTT	CAWGRAGQPQHF
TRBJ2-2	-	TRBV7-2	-	TGTGCCAGCAGCCCAAGGGTGGGATTAGCGGCGAACACCGGGGAGCTGTTTTTT	CASSPRVGLAANTGELFF
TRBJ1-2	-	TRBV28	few	TGTGCCAGCAGTTTAAGAACAGTCCTGAACTATGGCTACACCTTC	CASSLRTVLNYGYTF
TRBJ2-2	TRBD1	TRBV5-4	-	TGTGCCAGCAGCTTTGACAGGGGAGACACCGGGGAGCTGTTTTTT	CASSFDRGDTGELFF
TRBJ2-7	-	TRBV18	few	TGTGCCAGCTCAGGAGCGGAGACCTACGAGCAGTACTTC	CASSGAETYEQYF
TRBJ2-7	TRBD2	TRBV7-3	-	TGTGCCAGCAGCTTCATTGGGCAGGGACTAGCGGGAGCTGGCGAGCAGTACTTC	CASSFIGQGLAGAGEQYF
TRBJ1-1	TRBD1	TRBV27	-	TGTGCCAGCAGTTCCGGAGACAGGGTACCAATTAGATTCTTT	CASSSGDRVPIRFF
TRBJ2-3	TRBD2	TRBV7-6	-	TGTGCCAGCAGCTTAATATCTAGCGGCAACACAGATACGCAGTATTTT	CASSLISSGNTDTQYF
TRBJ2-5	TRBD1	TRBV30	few	TGTGCCTGGAGTGCCGGGACAGGGAAGGGGACCCAGTACTTC	CAWSAGTGKGTQYF
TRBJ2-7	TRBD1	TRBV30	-	TGTGCCAAGGATGGGACAGGGAGCTCCTACGAGCAGTACTTC	CAKDGTGSSYEQYF
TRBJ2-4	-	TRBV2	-	TGTGCCAGCAGTGATACAGGGCATACATACTTTCAGTACTTC	CASSDTGHTYFQYF
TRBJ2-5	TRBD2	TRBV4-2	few	TGTGCCAGCAGCCAAGATAAGGCGGGAGGGCCCCGAGAGACCCAGTACTTC	CASSQDKAGGPRETQYF
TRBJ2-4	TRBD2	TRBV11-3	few	TGTGCCAGCAGCTTAGGGACTAGCGGGTCCTTTTCCCTTCAGTACTTC	CASSLGTSGSFSLQYF
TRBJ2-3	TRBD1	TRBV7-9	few	TGTGCCAGCAGCCCCTGGCAGGGGGCCACAGATACGCAGTATTTT	CASSPWQGATDTQYF
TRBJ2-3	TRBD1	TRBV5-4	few	TGTGCCAGCAGCACCTCGGACAGGGGGTTAACAGATACGCAGTATTTT	CASSTSDRGLTDTQYF
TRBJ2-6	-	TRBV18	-	TGTGCCAGCTCACCTAGGGGGTCTGGGGCCAACGTCCTGACTTTC	CASSPRGSGANVLTF
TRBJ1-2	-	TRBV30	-	TGTGCCTGGGGACAGAACTATGGCTACACCTTC	CAWGQNYGYTF
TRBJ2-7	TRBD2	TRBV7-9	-	TGTGCCAGCAGCTGGGCCCCCGGGACTAGCGGGAGAAACGAGCAGTACTTC	CASSWAPGTSGRNEQYF
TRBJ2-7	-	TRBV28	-	TGTGCCAGCCGAGGTCCCTACGAGCAGTACTTC	CASRGPYEQYF
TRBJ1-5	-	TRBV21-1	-	TGTGCCAGCAGCAAAATTTCGCCGGGACAGGGGGGATGGATGAGCAATCAGCCCCAGCATTTT	CASSKISPGQGGWMSNQPQHF
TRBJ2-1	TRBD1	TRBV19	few	TGTGCCAGTAGTATAAAGCCAGGGGGCCTTCTGTCCTACAATGAGCAGTTCTTC	CASSIKPGGLLSYNEQFF